These 13 T cell receptor beta chains were all obtained from the same sample, sequenced in a study of cytotoxic CD8 clonotypes in ibrutinib-treated CLL. Generated by immunoSEQ multiplex PCR, the TCRdb table keeps only in-frame clones and is missing some. The table records approximately 160,000 clones, 70% to 90% of them present only once. The sample consisted of PBMCs, taken at disease progression, from a patient treated with ibrutinib. The receptors originated from a human donor with chronic lymphocytic leukemia.

The chain couples TRBV27 to TRBJ2-7; TRBD2 aligns across 7 bases. The CDR3 loop spans 13 amino acids. CDR1 and CDR2 from the germline V gene are MNHEY and SMNVEV (reference sequence). The junction had 5 bases not matched to a gene; V was cut back by 4 bases and J by 5 bases. This CDR3 is CASSSRGGNEQYF. CDR3 sequence (DNA): TGTGCCAGCAGTTCTAGGGGAGGGAACGAGCAGTACTTC.

The V and J genes are TRBV9 and TRBJ2-2; maybe TRBD2 (5 bases). The CDR3 loop spans 13 amino acids. The germline V gene has CDR1 SGDLS and CDR2 YYNGEE. Trimming left V 4 bases short and J 5 bases short, with 9 bases between. For the CDR3, the DNA is TGTGCCAGCAGCCAGTGGAGGACCGGGGAGCTGTTTTTT. Translated, it gives CASSQWRTGELFF.

J is TRBJ1-2 and V is TRBV4-1; no firm D call. This CDR3 region has 16 residues. The ends were cut back, 1 base at V and 0 bases at J, with 12 bases in the middle. From germline, CDR1 is MGHRA and CDR2 YSYEKL. Here the CDR3 DNA reads TGCGCCAGCAGCCAAGTTGGCAGCCCTTCTAACTATGGCTACACCTTC. Encoded protein: CASSQVGSPSNYGYTF.

The J gene is TRBJ2-1, the V gene TRBV19; possibly TRBD2 for D (6 bases). Germline loops: CDR1 LNHDA, CDR2 SQIVND (reference sequence). Trimming stripped 1 base from V and 9 bases from J, with 13 bases between. The CDR3 has 14 amino acids. This CDR3 reads CASSIAGDLSEQFF. In DNA form, the CDR3 reads TGTGCCAGTAGTATAGCGGGAGATTTATCTGAGCAGTTCTTC.

This clone has just one count. The V gene is TRBV6-5, the J gene TRBJ2-7; weak D call: TRBD1 (6 bases). Between the trimmed V and J ends, which lost 5 bases and 3 bases, there was a span of 8 bases. This CDR3 contains 12 residues. CDR1 is MNHEY, CDR2 SVGAGI, per germline. The CDR3: CASSPQGYEQYF. The CDR3 nucleotides read TGTGCCAGCAGTCCACAGGGCTACGAGCAGTACTTC.

This clone showed up just once. The gene calls are TRBV7-2 and TRBJ2-7; D ambiguous. Germline CDR1 is SGHTA and CDR2 is FQGNSA. Trimming removed 5 bases from V and 4 bases from J, with 15 bases in between. The CDR3 consists of 14 residues. CDR3 DNA sequence: TGTGCCAGCAGCGAGGCTTTATTAAGTTACGAGCAGTACTTC. Translation gives CASSEALLSYEQYF.

V gene TRBV1 combines with J gene TRBJ2-1; TRBD2 reflects the table's D call only, with no check against the DNA. TRBV1 is a recognized pseudogene. The CDR3 spans 15 residues. CDR3 in amino acids: CTSSQAREEYNEQFF. As DNA, the CDR3 is TGCACCAGCAGCCAAGCGCGGGAGGAATACAATGAGCAGTTCTTC.

The J gene is TRBJ1-2, the V gene TRBV5-1; a possible D gene is TRBD1 (6 bases). There are 13 residues in the CDR3. V was pared by 7 bases and J by 8 bases, with 18 bases between. Germline CDR1 SGHRS, CDR2 YFSETQ. The CDR3 spells CASSQDSYLGYTF. The CDR3 bases are TGCGCCAGCTCACAGGACAGCTATCTCGGCTACACCTTC.

The chain employs TRBV19 and TRBJ2-2, with 8 positions matching TRBD1. Germline loops: CDR1 LNHDA, CDR2 SQIVND (reference sequence). This CDR3 contains 16 residues. V lost 3 bases, J lost 4 bases, and 7 bases stayed unmatched. The CDR3 region is CASSIRRGQGTGELFF. The CDR3 nucleotides are TGTGCCAGTAGTATCCGCAGGGGGCAGGGCACCGGGGAGCTGTTTTTT.

The gene calls are TRBV25-1 and TRBJ2-1, with D maybe TRBD1 (6 bases). This CDR3 spans 14 amino acids. Trimming stripped 4 bases from V and 9 bases from J, with 16 bases between. Germline values: CDR1 MGHDK, CDR2 SYGVNS. The CDR3 DNA reads as TGTGCCAGCAGTGGGCCAGGGGCGACTGGTGAGCAGTTCTTC. This sequence encodes CASSGPGATGEQFF.

The chain carries TRBV4-2 and TRBJ2-1, with TRBD2 matching over 9 bases. The trim removed 0 bases at V and 4 bases at J, leaving 4 bases unmatched. The germline V gene encodes CDR1 LGHNA and CDR2 YNFKEQ. CDR3 length: 16 residues. CDR3 nucleotide sequence: TGTGCCAGCAGCCAAGAACCGACTAGCGGATACAATGAGCAGTTCTTC. Its protein is CASSQEPTSGYNEQFF.

CDR3: CASSPRAEKLFF. In DNA form, the CDR3 reads TGTGCCAGCAGTCCTAGAGCAGAAAAACTGTTTTTT. The chain links TRBV28 to TRBJ1-4; D call uncertain. Germline CDR1 MDHEN, CDR2 SYDVKM. This CDR3 has 12 residues. The V gene lost 5 bases and the J gene lost 8 bases, with 9 bases spanning the gap.

V gene TRBV5-1 combines with J gene TRBJ1-4; D not resolved. V lost 5 bases, J lost 0 bases, and 8 bases lay in between. Germline V gene lookup returns CDR1 SGHRS and CDR2 YFSETQ. The length of the CDR3 is 14 residues. DNA of the CDR3: TGCGCCAGCAGAGCAGGAACAACTAATGAAAAACTGTTTTTT. Translating gives CASRAGTTNEKLFF.